The 17 T cell receptor beta chains below all came from one sample that was sequenced in a study of blood T cell repertoires in COVID-19. Libraries were prepared by immunoSEQ multiplex PCR; TCRdb keeps only in-frame clonotypes and omits some of them. The data show around 700,000 clones, with 85% to 90% seen just once and about 0.26% held by the top ten. Input material: peripheral blood. All receptors derive from a woman younger than 30 with acute or convalescent COVID-19.

This clone was seen only a few times. V is TRBV6-6 and J is TRBJ1-2; 7 nucleotides match TRBD1. Germline CDR1 and CDR2: MNHNY and SVGAGI (reference sequence). This CDR3 contains 12 residues. The V segment lost 10 bases and the J segment 5 bases; nucleotides outside the gene matches: 7. CDR3 loop: CAITGTAYGYTF. In DNA form, the CDR3 reads TGTGCCATCACAGGGACAGCTTATGGCTACACCTTC.

The genes are TRBV27 and TRBJ1-6; 8 nucleotides align to TRBD1. V shed 3 bases, J shed 7 bases, and the junction held 5 bases outside the gene matches. This CDR3 is 15 amino acids long. Per the germline V gene, CDR1 is MNHEY and CDR2 is SMNVEV (reference sequence). CDR3 region: CASSFGQGANSPLHF. DNA for the CDR3: TGTGCCAGCAGTTTTGGACAGGGAGCGAATTCACCCCTCCACTTT.

The gene calls are TRBV21-1 and TRBJ2-3; the D call of TRBD1 is as the table states it, not checked on the DNA. TRBV21-1 is a listed pseudogene. This CDR3 has 17 amino acids. CDR3 DNA: TGTGCCAGCAGCTCTCGACAGGGCAAAGTTTGTACAGATACGCAGTATTTT. Encoded protein: CASSSRQGKVCTDTQYF.

The V and J genes are TRBV7-2 and TRBJ2-7; D uncertain. The germline V gene encodes CDR1 SGHTA and CDR2 FQGNSA. The CDR3 runs 12 residues. Trimming shortened V by 4 bases and J by 3 bases, and 7 bases separated the two germline ends. The CDR3 DNA reads TGTGCCAGCAGCTCGACTTACTACGAGCAGTACTTC. Translated: CASSSTYYEQYF.

The V and J genes are TRBV9 and TRBJ1-1, with 7 bases aligning to TRBD1. V shed 4 bases, J shed 4 bases, and the junction held 10 bases outside the gene matches. CDR1 SGDLS and CDR2 YYNGEE come from the germline V gene. The CDR3 sequence is 15 residues long. As DNA, the CDR3 is TGTGCCAGCAGCCCCATCTCACAGGGGACCACTGAAGCTTTCTTT. This translates into CASSPISQGTTEAFF. Full variable domain (remainder filled in from reference TRBV9 and TRBJ1-1): DSGVTQTPKHLITATGQRVTLRCSPRSGDLSVYWYQQSLDQGLQFLIQYYNGEERAKGNILERFSAQQFPDLHSELNLSSLELGDSALYFCASSPISQGTTEAFFGQGTRLTVV.

The chain combines TRBV6-1 with TRBJ1-2; possible D gene TRBD1, 5 bases. This CDR3 is 16 amino acids long. V was clipped by 2 bases and J by 4 bases, with 17 bases between them. CDR1 is MNHNS, CDR2 SASEGT, per germline. The CDR3 coding sequence is TGTGCCAGCAGTGAAAACCCGGGGGGGTTCGTCTATGGCTACACCTTC. It codes for CASSENPGGFVYGYTF.

The CDR3 region has the DNA TGCAGTGCTAGTTCTCGGGGGGCCATCTCTGGAGAGACCCAGTACTTC. This sequence encodes CSASSRGAISGETQYF. The V call is TRBV20-1, the J call TRBJ2-5; a possible D gene is TRBD2 (7 bases). The CDR3 extends over 16 amino acids. Germline V gene sequence: CDR1 DFQATT, CDR2 SNEGSKA (reference sequence). Trimming stripped 3 bases from V and 4 bases from J, with 21 bases between.

This chain links TRBV2 with TRBJ1-5, with TRBD1 matching over 12 bases. CDR3 length equals 14 residues. The germline gives CDR1 SNHLY, CDR2 FYNNEI. V gave up 7 bases and J gave up 6 bases; unmatched junction bases: 4. The CDR3 sequence: CASKGTGGGQPQHF. The CDR3 region has the DNA TGTGCCAGCAAGGGGACAGGGGGCGGTCAGCCCCAGCATTTT.

The CDR3 nucleotides read TGTGCCACCAGTGTCAACGGACTCGATTCCCCGGGCAGTCTACCCCGAAATGAGCAGTTCTTC. It translates to CATSVNGLDSPGSLPRNEQFF. The rearrangement links TRBV24-1 to TRBJ2-1; maybe TRBD2 (5 bases). Trimming took off 5 bases at V and 7 bases at J, with 35 bases between the two ends. Germline CDR1 reads KGHDR; CDR2 reads SFDVKD. CDR3 size: 21 residues.

The V gene is TRBV5-3, the J gene TRBJ1-2; 7 bases line up with TRBD1. TRBV5-3 is sorted into the ORF group, with uncertain function. V lost 4 bases and J lost 4; bases outside the gene matches: 10. The CDR3 extends over 15 amino acids. The chain's CDR3 is CARSVRDRITYGYTF. The CDR3 DNA reads as TGTGCCAGAAGCGTCCGGGACAGAATCACCTATGGCTACACCTTC.

The V call is TRBV3-1 (or the pseudogene TRBV3-2), the J call TRBJ1-2; D gene uncertain. The germline CDR1 and CDR2 sequences are LGHDT and YNNKEL (reference sequence). Deletions cut 3 bases from V and 8 bases from J, with 16 bases between. The CDR3 is 14 residues long. In DNA form, the CDR3 reads TGTGCCAGCAGCCACCGCCCACTAGGGCGAGGCTACACCTTC. Amino acids: CASSHRPLGRGYTF.

This sequence joins TRBV7-2 and TRBJ2-1, with D tentatively TRBD2 (5 bases). CDR1 is SGHTA and CDR2 is FQGNSA in the germline V gene. The ends were cut back, 4 bases at V and 1 base at J, with 8 bases in the middle. CDR3 length: 14 residues. CDR3 nucleotides: TGTGCCAGCAGCTACAGCGGTTCCTACAATGAGCAGTTCTTC. It translates to CASSYSGSYNEQFF.

The CDR3 DNA follows: TGCAGAGAAGGGGATGGCTACACCTTC. This sequence encodes CREGDGYTF. The genes are TRBV29-1 and TRBJ1-2; perhaps TRBD1 as D (5 bases). The CDR3 sequence is 9 residues long. CDR1 is SQVTM, CDR2 ANQGSEA, per germline.

V gene TRBV29-1 combines with J gene TRBJ2-1; 10 bases fit TRBD2. The CDR3 runs 13 residues. Germline CDR1 is SQVTM and CDR2 is ANQGSEA. The J segment lost 7 bases and the V segment lost 6 bases, leaving 6 bases of the junction unmatched. CDR3 residues: CSVSGGAENEQFF. In DNA, the CDR3 is TGCAGCGTGAGCGGGGGGGCGGAAAATGAGCAGTTCTTC.

The gene calls are TRBV7-6 and TRBJ1-5; the D gene is possibly TRBD1 (5 bases). The V gene lost 5 bases and the J gene lost 2 bases, with 13 bases spanning the gap. Per the germline V gene, CDR1 is SGHVS and CDR2 is FNYEAQ. The CDR3 is 15 residues long. CDR3 sequence reads: CASSPLGGGNQPQHF. CDR3 in DNA: TGTGCCAGCAGCCCCCTCGGAGGGGGCAATCAGCCCCAGCATTTT.

The chain employs TRBV7-9 and TRBJ2-1; D is unresolved. CDR1 is SEHNR and CDR2 is FQNEAQ in the germline V gene (reference sequence). This CDR3 region has 13 residues. Trimming removed 2 bases at V and 7 bases at J, with 9 bases between. The CDR3 reads CASSLPNSNEQFF. For the CDR3, the DNA is TGTGCCAGCAGCTTACCTAATAGTAATGAGCAGTTCTTC.

V is TRBV23-1 and J is TRBJ1-5; D perhaps matches TRBD1 (5 bases). TRBV23-1 is annotated as an ORF whose role is uncertain. V lost 3 bases to trimming and J lost 6 bases, with 30 bases between them. The CDR3 spans 20 residues. The CDR3 DNA reads TGCGCCAGCAGTCACATCCCGATCGCTCACTCTCAGGGAACGGGTCAGCCCCAGCATTTT. As protein: CASSHIPIAHSQGTGQPQHF.